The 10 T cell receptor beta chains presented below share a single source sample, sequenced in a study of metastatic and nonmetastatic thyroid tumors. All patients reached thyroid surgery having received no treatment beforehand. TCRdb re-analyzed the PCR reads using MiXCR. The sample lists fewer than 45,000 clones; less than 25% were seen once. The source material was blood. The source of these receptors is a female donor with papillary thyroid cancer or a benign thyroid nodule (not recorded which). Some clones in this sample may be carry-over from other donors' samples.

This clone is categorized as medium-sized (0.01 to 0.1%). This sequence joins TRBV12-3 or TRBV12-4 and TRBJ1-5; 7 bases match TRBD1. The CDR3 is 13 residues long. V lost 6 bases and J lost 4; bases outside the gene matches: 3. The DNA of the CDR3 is TGTGCCAGCAGAACGACAGGGAATCAGCCCCAGCATTTT. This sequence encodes CASRTTGNQPQHF.

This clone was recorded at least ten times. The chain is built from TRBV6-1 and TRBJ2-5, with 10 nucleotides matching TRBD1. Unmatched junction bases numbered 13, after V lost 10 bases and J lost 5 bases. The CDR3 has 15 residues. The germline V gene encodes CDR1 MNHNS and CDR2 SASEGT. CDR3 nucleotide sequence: TGTGCCACCATGCACCGGACAGGGGGTTCGGAGACCCAGTACTTC. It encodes CATMHRTGGSETQYF.

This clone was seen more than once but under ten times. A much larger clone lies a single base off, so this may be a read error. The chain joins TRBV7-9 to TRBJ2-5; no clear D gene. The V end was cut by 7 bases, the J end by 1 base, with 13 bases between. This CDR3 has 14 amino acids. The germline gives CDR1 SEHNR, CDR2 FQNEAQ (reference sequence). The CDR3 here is CASIPGPSQETQYF. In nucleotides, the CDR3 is TGTGCCAGCATCCCGGGCCCCAGCCAAGAGACCCAGTACTTC.

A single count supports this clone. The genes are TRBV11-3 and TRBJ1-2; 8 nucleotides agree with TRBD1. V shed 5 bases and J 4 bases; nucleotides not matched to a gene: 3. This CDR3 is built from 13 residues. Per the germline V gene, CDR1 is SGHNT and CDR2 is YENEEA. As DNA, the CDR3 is TGTGCCAGCAGCCTGACAGGGGTCTATGGCTACACCTTC. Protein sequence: CASSLTGVYGYTF.

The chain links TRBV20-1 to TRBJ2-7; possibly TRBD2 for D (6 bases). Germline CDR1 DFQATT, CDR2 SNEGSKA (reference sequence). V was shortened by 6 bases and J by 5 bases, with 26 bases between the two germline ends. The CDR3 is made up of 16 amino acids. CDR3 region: CSASTSGRPPADEQYF. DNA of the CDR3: TGCAGTGCCAGCACCTCGGGGAGGCCCCCGGCCGACGAGCAGTACTTC.

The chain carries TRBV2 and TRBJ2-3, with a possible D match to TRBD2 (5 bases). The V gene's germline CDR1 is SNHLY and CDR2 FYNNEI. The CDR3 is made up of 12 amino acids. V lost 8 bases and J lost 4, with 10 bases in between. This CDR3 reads CASLISADTQYF. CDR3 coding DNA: TGTGCCAGCCTCATTAGCGCAGATACGCAGTATTTT.

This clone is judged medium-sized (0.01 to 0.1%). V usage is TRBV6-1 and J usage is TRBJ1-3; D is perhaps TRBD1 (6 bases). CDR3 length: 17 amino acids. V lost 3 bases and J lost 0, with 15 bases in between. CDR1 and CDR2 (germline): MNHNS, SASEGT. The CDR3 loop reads CASSDLARGDSGNTIYF. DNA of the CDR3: TGTGCCAGCAGTGACCTAGCGAGGGGGGACTCTGGAAACACCATATATTTT.

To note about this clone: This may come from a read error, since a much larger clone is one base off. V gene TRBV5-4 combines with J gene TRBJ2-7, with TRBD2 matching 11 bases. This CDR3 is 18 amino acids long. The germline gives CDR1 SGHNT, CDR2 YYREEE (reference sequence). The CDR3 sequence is CAISLGGLAGGPSYEQYF. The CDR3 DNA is TGTGCCATCAGCTTGGGGGGATTAGCGGGAGGGCCATCCTACGAGCAGTACTTC.

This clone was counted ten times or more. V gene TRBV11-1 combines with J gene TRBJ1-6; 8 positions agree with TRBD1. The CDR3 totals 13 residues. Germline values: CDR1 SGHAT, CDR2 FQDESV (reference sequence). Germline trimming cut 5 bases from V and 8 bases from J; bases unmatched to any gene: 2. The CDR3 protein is CASSPTGDSPLHF. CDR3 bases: TGTGCCAGCAGCCCGACAGGGGATTCACCCCTCCACTTT.

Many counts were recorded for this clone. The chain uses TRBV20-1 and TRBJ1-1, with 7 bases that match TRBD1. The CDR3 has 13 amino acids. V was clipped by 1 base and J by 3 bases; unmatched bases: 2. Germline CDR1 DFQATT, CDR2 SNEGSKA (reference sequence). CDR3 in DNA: TGCAGTGCTAGAGTCGACAGGGACACTGAAGCTTTCTTT. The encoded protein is CSARVDRDTEAFF.